This TCR beta chain was observed in a study of T-cell memory formation after mild COVID-19 listed by TCRdb under 2021. In terms of the full investigation: TCR sequence clusters from the two donors were largely donor specific. Longitudinal TCRalpha and TCRbeta repertoire sequencing tracked T-cell clones expanding and contracting after mild COVID-19 in a couple of donors. Two young, previously healthy adult volunteers made up the cohort, one male and one female. The paper's findings and limits, for the study overall: SARS-CoV-2 specificity was not confirmed for the second-wave clones peaking on day 37. Some responding clones were detected in pre-infection memory, suggesting pre-existing cross-reactive memory T cells joined the SARS-CoV-2 response. From day 15 to 85, contracting clones showed balanced CD4/CD8 phenotypes, whereas a second wave of clones that expanded from day 15 to 37 leaned towards CD4+. Contracting CD4+ clones turned up mainly in the CM and EM memory subsets, whereas EMRA was where CD8+ clones were enriched. The study included only a couple of mild cases, and larger cohorts that include severe cases with pre-infection samples were judged to be necessary.

Looking up the germline V gene yields CDR1 SGHTA and CDR2 FQGNSA. V is clipped by 0 bases and J by 6 bases, and the sequence between their germline boundaries is 12 bases long. From the cysteine through the phenylalanine, the CDR3 covers 15 amino acids. Only CDR3 DNA is held: 45 bases, read in frame from base 1. PBMCs were isolated by Ficoll-Paque density gradient centrifugation. These reads were obtained on an Illumina NovaSeq 6000. cDNA libraries for TCRalpha and TCRbeta were prepared by 5'RACE using constant-segment primers, with sample barcodes and unique molecular identifiers added. Trizol reagent was used to extract RNA from every sample. Libraries were amplified in two PCR steps, with a second sample barcode and Illumina TruSeq adapters added in the second step. Sequencing of libraries was performed on an Illumina NovaSeq with 2 x 150 bp paired-end reads. The authors' analysis ran thus. Reads were demultiplexed and collapsed into UMI-guided consensus sequences with migec v1.2.7. With mixcr v2.1.11, UMI consensuses were aligned to TRA and TRB V and J templates and assembled into clonotypes. Clonotypes were classified as expanded or contracted when called significant by both edgeR and NoisET, with noise models trained on biological replicates. edgeR calls used a false discovery rate-adjusted p below 0.01 and a log2 fold-change threshold of 1. As an exploratory analysis of dynamics, PCA with hierarchical clustering was applied to max-normalized trajectories of the 1000 most abundant clonotypes. The CD4 or CD8 phenotype of responding clones was assigned using the separately sequenced CD4+ and CD8+ repertoires. TCRdb cleaned the public reads at Q25 with fastp, built clones with MiXCR and kept in-frame beta chains. Each entry is one CDR3 protein sequence, shown with its most common DNA and genes. The V and J calls come from TCRdb's annotation, not from the publication. The sample has roughly 250,000 distinct CDR3 sequences on record, 16% of them singletons. The ten largest clones add up to 22% of the sample.

To note about this clonotype: No cognate antigen has been identified for it. No clone much larger than this one lies a single base away; base qualities are absent.

The origin of this receptor is a man aged 18 to 29 who had mild COVID-19 (a few samples of this study predate the infection). The sample titles of this study are shuffled in the database, so cell type and time point are left out; the donor was told from shared clones. The material sequenced was PBMCs or a T cell subset sorted from them (not recorded which). This receptor chain uses TRBV7-2 and TRBJ1-5, with no confidently assigned D gene. The DNA sequence is TGTGCCAGCAGCTTAGCTTTCCAGCCGGGTCAGCCCCAGCATTTT. It specifies CASSLAFQPGQPQHF.